A selection of T cell receptor beta chains follows, all from one sample in a study of radiotherapy plus CTLA-4 blockade in lung cancer. Measured with immunoSEQ multiplex PCR; TCRdb has only the in-frame clones, and not every one. The data show roughly 58,000 clones, with 82% seen just once and around 6.6% held by the top ten. The starting material was peripheral blood, obtained from a patient treated with radiotherapy plus ipilimumab. These receptors were collected from a human donor with non-small cell lung cancer whose response to radiotherapy plus ipilimumab could not be evaluated. Each CDR3 is given with its conserved first and last residue. A D gene is named only where the DNA matches it firmly. Some rows have no size entry. The others give once, few or many, or a class for an expanded clone.

j_call d_call clone_size v_call cdr3_aa cdr3_nt
TRBJ2-7 TRBD2 . TRBV6-1 CASRASLAGGYEQYF TGTGCCAGCAGGGCCTCTCTTGCGGGGGGCTACGAGCAGTACTTC
TRBJ2-5 . . TRBV5-1 CASSFTGVPQETQYF TGCGCCAGCAGCTTCACGGGGGTACCGCAAGAGACCCAGTACTTC
TRBJ1-2 TRBD1 few TRBV5-4 CASSSTGGGYTF TGTGCCAGCAGCTCCACAGGGGGCGGCTACACCTTC
TRBJ1-2 . . TRBV5-6 CASSQQRGYGYTF TGTGCCAGCAGCCAGCAAAGAGGCTATGGCTACACCTTC
TRBJ2-7 . . TRBV7-9 CASSSQDSYEQYF TGTGCCAGCAGCTCACAGGACTCCTACGAGCAGTACTTC
TRBJ2-4 . . TRBV5-4 CASSTRGVQNIQYF TGTGCCAGCAGCACTCGGGGAGTACAAAACATTCAGTACTTC
TRBJ2-3 . . TRBV4-3 CASSQDFADTQYF TGCGCCAGCAGCCAAGATTTCGCAGATACGCAGTATTTT
TRBJ1-3 . . TRBV10-1 CASTIFGAWNTIYF TGCGCCTCGACAATATTTGGGGCGTGGAACACCATATATTTT
TRBJ2-3 . . TRBV6-5 CASSYSGPLTDTQYF TGTGCCAGCAGTTACTCGGGGCCCCTCACAGATACGCAGTATTTT
TRBJ2-2 . . TRBV5-8 CASSLAILAGELFF TGTGCCAGCAGCTTGGCAATCCTAGCCGGGGAGCTGTTTTTT
TRBJ1-1 . . TRBV5-1 CASSFSGGDYTEAFF TGCGCCAGCAGCTTTAGTGGGGGCGACTATACTGAAGCTTTCTTT
TRBJ2-5 . . TRBV30 CAWSVRGTQETQYF TGTGCCTGGAGTGTCAGGGGTACACAAGAGACCCAGTACTTC
TRBJ2-3 TRBD1 . TRBV5-4 CASSRDRGRDTQYF TGTGCCAGCAGCCGGGACAGGGGACGGGATACGCAGTATTTT
TRBJ1-5 TRBD1 . TRBV28 CASSSAAGGRQPQHF TGTGCCAGCAGTAGCGCCGCAGGGGGCCGTCAGCCCCAGCATTTT
TRBJ1-5 . . TRBV19 CASSFQNSNQPQHF TGTGCCAGTAGTTTTCAAAATAGCAATCAGCCCCAGCATTTT
TRBJ2-1 TRBD2 . TRBV30 CAWSPTKPGLASAYNEQFF TGTGCCTGGTCCCCCACGAAGCCGGGACTAGCGAGTGCCTACAATGAGCAGTTCTTC